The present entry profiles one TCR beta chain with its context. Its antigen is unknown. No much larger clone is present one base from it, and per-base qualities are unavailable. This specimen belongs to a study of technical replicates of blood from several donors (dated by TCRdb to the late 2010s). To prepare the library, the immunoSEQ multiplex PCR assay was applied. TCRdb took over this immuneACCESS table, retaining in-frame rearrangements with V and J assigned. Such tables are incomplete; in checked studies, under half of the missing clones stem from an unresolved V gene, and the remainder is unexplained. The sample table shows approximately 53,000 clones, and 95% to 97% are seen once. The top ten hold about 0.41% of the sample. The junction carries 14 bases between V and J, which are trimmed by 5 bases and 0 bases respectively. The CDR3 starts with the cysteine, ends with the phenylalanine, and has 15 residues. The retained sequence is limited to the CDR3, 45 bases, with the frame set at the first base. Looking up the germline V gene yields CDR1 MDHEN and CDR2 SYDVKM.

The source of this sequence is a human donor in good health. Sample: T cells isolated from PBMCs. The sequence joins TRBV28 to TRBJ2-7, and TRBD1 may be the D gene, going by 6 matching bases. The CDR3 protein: CASSAHRVASYEQYF. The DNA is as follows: TGTGCCAGCAGTGCTCACAGGGTGGCCTCCTACGAGCAGTACTTC.